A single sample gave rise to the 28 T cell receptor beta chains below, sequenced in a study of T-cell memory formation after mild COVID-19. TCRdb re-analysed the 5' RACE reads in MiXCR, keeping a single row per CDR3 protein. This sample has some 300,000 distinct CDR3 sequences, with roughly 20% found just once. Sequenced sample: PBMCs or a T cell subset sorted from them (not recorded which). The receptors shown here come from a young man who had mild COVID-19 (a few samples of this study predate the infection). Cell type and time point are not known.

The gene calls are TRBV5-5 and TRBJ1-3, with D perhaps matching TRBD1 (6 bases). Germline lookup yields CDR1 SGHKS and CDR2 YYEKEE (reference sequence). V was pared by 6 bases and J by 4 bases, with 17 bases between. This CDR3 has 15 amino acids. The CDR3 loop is CASTRGGTLGNTIYF. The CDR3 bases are TGTGCCAGCACTAGGGGGGGGACCCTCGGAAACACCATATATTTT.

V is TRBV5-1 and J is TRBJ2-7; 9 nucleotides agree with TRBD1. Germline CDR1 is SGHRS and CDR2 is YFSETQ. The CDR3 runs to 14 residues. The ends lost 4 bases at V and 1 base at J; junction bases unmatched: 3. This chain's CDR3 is CASSPGQGSYEQYV. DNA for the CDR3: TGCGCCAGCAGCCCCGGACAGGGGTCCTACGAGCAGTACGTC.

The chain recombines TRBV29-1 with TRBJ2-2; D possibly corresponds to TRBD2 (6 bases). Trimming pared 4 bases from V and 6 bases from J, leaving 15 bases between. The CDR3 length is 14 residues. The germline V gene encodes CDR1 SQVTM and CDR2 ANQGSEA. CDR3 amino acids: CSVGSGRFPGELFF. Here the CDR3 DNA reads TGCAGCGTTGGGTCAGGGAGGTTTCCCGGGGAGCTGTTTTTT.

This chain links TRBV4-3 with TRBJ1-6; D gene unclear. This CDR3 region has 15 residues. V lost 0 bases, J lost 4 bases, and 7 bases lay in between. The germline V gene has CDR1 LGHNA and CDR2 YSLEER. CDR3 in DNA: TGCGCCAGCAGCCAAGAGGGCCAGTATAATTCACCCCTCCACTTT. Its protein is CASSQEGQYNSPLHF.

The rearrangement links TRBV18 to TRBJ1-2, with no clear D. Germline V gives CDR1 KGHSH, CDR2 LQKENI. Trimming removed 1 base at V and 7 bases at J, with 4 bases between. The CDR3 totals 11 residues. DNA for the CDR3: TGTGCCAGCTCACCACTTACTGGCTACACCTTC. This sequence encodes CASSPLTGYTF.

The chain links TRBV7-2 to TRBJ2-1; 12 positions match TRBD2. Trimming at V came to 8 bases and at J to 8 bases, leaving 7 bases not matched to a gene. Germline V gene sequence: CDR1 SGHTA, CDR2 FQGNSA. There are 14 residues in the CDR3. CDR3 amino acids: CASRPTSGGYEQFF. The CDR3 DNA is TGTGCCAGCCGTCCGACTAGCGGGGGCTATGAGCAGTTCTTC.

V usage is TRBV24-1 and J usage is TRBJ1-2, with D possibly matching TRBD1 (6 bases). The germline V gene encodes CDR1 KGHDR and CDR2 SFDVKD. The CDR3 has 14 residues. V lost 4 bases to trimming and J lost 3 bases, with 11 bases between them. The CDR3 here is CATSERGGDYGYTF. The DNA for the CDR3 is TGTGCCACCAGTGAACGAGGGGGAGACTATGGCTACACCTTC.

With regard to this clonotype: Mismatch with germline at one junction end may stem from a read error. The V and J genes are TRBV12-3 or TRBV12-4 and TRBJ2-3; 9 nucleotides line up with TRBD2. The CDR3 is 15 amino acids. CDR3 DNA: TGTGCCAGCAGTCTAGCGGGGCCCCGCACAGATACGCAGTATTTT. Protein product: CASSLAGPRTDTQYF.

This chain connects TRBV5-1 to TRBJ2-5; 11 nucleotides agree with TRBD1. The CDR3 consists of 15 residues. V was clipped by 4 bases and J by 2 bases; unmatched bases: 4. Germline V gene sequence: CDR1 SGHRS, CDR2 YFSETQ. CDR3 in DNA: TGCGCCAGCAGCGACGGGACAGGGGGACAAGAGACCCAGTACTTC. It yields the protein CASSDGTGGQETQYF.

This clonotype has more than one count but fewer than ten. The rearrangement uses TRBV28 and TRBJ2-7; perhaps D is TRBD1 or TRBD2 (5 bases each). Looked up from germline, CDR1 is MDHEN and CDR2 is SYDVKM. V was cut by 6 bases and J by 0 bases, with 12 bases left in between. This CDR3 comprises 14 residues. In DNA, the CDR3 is TGTGCCAGCAGGAGGGGAATTAGCTCCTACGAGCAGTACGTC. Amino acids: CASRRGISSYEQYV.

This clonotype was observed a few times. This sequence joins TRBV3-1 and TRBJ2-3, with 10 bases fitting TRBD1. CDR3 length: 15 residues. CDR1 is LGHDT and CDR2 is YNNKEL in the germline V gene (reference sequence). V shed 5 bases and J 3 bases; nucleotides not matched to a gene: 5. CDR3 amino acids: CASSWGTGETDTQYF. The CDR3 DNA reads TGTGCCAGCAGCTGGGGGACAGGGGAAACAGATACGCAGTATTTT.

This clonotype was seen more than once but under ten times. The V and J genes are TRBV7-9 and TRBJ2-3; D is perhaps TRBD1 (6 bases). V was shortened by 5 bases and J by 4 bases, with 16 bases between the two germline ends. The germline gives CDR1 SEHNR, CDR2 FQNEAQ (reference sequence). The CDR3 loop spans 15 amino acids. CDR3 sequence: CASSRQALLSDTQYF. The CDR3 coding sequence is TGTGCCAGCAGCCGACAGGCACTATTATCAGATACGCAGTATTTT.

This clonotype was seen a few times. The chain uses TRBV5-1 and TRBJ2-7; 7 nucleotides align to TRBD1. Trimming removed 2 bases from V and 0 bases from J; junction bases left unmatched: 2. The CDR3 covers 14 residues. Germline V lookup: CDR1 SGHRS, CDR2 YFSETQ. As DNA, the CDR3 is TGCGCCAGCAGCTTTGGGGACAGCTCCTACGAGCAGTACTTC. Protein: CASSFGDSSYEQYF.

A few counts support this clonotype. CDR3 residues: CASSHAPGTSENTGELFF. For the CDR3, the DNA is TGCGCCAGCAGCCACGCGCCCGGGACTAGCGAAAACACCGGGGAGCTGTTTTTT. V is TRBV4-3 and J is TRBJ2-2; TRBD2 agrees at 10 bases. The ends lost 3 bases at V and 2 bases at J; junction bases unmatched: 9. This CDR3 has 18 residues. Per the germline V gene, CDR1 is LGHNA and CDR2 is YSLEER.

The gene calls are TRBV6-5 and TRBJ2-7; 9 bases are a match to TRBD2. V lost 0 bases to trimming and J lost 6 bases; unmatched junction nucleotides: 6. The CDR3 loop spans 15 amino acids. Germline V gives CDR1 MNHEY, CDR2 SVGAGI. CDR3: CASSYSPGTSSEQYF. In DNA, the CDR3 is TGTGCCAGCAGTTACTCCCCCGGGACTAGCTCCGAGCAGTACTTC.

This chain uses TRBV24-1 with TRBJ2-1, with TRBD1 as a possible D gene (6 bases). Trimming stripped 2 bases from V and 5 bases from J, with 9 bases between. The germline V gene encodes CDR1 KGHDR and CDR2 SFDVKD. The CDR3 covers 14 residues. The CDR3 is CATSDWAGDNEQFF. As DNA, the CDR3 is TGTGCCACCAGTGATTGGGCAGGGGACAATGAGCAGTTCTTC.

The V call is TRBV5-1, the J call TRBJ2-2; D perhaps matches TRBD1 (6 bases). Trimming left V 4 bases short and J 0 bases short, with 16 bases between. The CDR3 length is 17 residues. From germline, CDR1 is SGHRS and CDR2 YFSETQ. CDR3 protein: CASSQTGTRSNTGELFF. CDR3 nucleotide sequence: TGCGCCAGCAGCCAAACTGGGACACGCTCGAACACCGGGGAGCTGTTTTTT.

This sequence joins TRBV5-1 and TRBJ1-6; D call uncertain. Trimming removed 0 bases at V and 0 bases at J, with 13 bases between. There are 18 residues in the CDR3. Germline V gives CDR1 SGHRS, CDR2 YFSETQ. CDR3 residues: CASSLASAEASYNSPLHF. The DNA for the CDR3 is TGCGCCAGCAGCTTGGCCTCGGCGGAAGCCTCCTATAATTCACCCCTCCACTTT.

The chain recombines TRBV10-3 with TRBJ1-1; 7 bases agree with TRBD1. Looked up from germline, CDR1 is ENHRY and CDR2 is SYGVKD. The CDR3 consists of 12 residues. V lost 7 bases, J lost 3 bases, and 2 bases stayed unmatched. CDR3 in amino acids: CAITTGDTEAFF. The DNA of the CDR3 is TGTGCCATCACCACAGGGGACACTGAAGCTTTCTTT.

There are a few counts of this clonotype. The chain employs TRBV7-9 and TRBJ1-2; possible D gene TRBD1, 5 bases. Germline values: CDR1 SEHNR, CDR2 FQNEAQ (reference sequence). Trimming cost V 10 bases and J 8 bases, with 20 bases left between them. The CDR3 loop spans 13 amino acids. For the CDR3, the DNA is TGTGCCACCGGGATGGGGGAGCCTAACGGCTACACCTTC. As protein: CATGMGEPNGYTF.

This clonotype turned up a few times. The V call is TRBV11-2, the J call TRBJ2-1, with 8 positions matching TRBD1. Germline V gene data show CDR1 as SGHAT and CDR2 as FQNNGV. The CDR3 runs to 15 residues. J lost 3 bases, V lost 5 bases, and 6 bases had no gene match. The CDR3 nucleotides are TGTGCCAGCAGCGCCGGACAGGGTTTCTACAATGAGCAGTTCTTC. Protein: CASSAGQGFYNEQFF.

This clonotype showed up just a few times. Here the CDR3 DNA reads TGCGCCAGCAGCCAAGGTGGACAGGCTAGAGCCAGGTACAATGAGCAGTTCTTC. Residues: CASSQGGQARARYNEQFF. The genes are TRBV4-3 and TRBJ2-1, with 7 bases matching TRBD1. Germline V gene sequence: CDR1 LGHNA, CDR2 YSLEER. V lost 1 base to trimming and J lost 4 bases; unmatched junction nucleotides: 13. There are 18 residues in the CDR3.

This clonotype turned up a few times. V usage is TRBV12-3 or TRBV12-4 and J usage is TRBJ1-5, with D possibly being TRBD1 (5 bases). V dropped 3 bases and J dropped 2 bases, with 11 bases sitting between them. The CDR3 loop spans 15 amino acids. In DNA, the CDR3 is TGTGCCAGCAGTTTCGGGGGGTACGGCAATCAGCCCCAGCATTTT. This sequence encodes CASSFGGYGNQPQHF.

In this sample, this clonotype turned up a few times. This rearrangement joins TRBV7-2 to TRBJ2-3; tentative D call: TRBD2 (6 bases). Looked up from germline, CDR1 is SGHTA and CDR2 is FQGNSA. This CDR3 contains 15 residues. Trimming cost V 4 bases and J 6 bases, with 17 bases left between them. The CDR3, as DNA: TGTGCCAGCAGCTCGGGACTCGGGTCGATGGATACGCAGTATTTT. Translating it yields CASSSGLGSMDTQYF.

Written as DNA, the CDR3 is TGTGCCAGCAGCTTAACTCAGCGGGGGAGGGATACGCAGTATTTT. Translated, it gives CASSLTQRGRDTQYF. The genes are TRBV7-9 and TRBJ2-3; 8 bases line up with TRBD2. Germline CDR1 reads SEHNR; CDR2 reads FQNEAQ (reference sequence). Losses at the gene ends were 2 bases for V and 6 bases for J; bases not matched to a gene: 7. The CDR3 loop spans 15 amino acids.

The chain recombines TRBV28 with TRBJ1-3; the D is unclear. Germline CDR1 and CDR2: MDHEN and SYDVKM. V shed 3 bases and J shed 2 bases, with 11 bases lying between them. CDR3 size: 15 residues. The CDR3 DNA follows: TGTGCCAGCAGTTTCGGCCGGGATACTGGAAACACCATATATTTT. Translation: CASSFGRDTGNTIYF.

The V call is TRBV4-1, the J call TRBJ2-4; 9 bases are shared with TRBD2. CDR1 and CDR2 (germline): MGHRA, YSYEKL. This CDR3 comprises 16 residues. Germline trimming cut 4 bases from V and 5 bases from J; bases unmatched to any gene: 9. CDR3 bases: TGCGCCAGCAGCCCTCAGGCAGCGGGGGGACAAAACATTCAGTACTTC. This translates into CASSPQAAGGQNIQYF.

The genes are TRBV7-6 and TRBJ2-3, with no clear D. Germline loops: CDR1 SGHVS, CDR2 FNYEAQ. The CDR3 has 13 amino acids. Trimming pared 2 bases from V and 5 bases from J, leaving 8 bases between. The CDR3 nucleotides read TGTGCCAGCAGCTTACCAGTGCGAGATACGCAGTATTTT. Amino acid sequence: CASSLPVRDTQYF.